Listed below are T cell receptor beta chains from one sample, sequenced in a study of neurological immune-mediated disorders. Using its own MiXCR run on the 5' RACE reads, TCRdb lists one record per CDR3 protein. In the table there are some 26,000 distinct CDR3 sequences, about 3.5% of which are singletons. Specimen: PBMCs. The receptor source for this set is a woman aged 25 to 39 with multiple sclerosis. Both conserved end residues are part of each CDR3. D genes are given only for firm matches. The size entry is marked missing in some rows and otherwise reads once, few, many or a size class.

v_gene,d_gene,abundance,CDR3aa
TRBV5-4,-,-,CASSLAAGLTDTQYF
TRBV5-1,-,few,CASSGQGNSPLNF
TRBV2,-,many,CASSPGRLYGYTF
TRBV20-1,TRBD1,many,CSACRDRVNSPLHF
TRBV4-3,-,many,CASSLSGGATPLHF
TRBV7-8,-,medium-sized,CASSSNNGGTDTQYF
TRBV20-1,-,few,CSASEAAGNSPLNF
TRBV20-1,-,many,CSASLGLHADTQYF
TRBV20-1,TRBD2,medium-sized,CSARGTSGRAGNEQFF
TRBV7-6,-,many,CASSRDPRNYEQYF
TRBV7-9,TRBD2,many,CASSLAEVGRLGKNEQFF
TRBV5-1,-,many,CASSTYGDTRSGANVLTF
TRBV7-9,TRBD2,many,CASSLPPRLAGVRSEQFF